A selection of T cell receptor beta chains follows, all from one sample in a study of regulatory dendritic cells for organ transplantation. The table came from immunoSEQ multiplex PCR; TCRdb's copy has only in-frame clones and leaves some out. Among over 20,000 clones listed, 70% to 90% were seen once. No antigen has been assigned to these receptors. Material: naive CD4+ T cells from blood cultured with regulatory dendritic cells. Receptors were obtained from a human donor in good health. Both conserved end residues are part of each CDR3. The D gene is left open where the match is weak. Where a row states a size, it is once, few, many or the class of an expanded clone; other rows omit it.

J: TRBJ1-2
size: NA
V: TRBV6-1
length: 14
D: NA
CDR3: CASSEALTRDGYTF
DNA: TGTGCCAGCAGTGAAGCGCTGACCCGGGATGGCTACACCTTC

J: TRBJ2-4
size: few
V: TRBV29-1
length: 16
D: NA
CDR3: CSVENPQAGAKNIQYF
DNA: TGCAGCGTTGAAAACCCCCAGGCGGGCGCCAAAAACATTCAGTACTTC

J: TRBJ1-2
size: NA
V: TRBV9
length: 17
D: TRBD1
CDR3: CASSVAGTVLKGYGYTF
DNA: TGTGCCAGCAGCGTGGCCGGGACAGTACTTAAGGGCTATGGCTACACCTTC

J: TRBJ2-7
size: NA
V: TRBV28
length: 14
D: NA
CDR3: CASSPLATSYEQYF
DNA: TGTGCCAGCAGTCCATTAGCGACCTCCTACGAGCAGTACTTC

J: TRBJ2-1
size: once
V: TRBV19
length: 15
D: TRBD1
CDR3: CASKTGAARAEKQFF
DNA: TGTGCCAGTAAGACAGGGGCTGCGCGCGCGGAAAAGCAGTTCTTC

J: TRBJ2-2
size: NA
V: TRBV25-1
length: 14
D: NA
CDR3: CASSRGGFTGELFF
DNA: TGTGCCAGCAGTCGTGGGGGGTTCACCGGGGAGCTGTTTTTT

J: TRBJ2-5
size: NA
V: TRBV6-4
length: 14
D: NA
CDR3: CARQLADFQETQYF
DNA: TGTGCCAGGCAACTAGCAGATTTCCAAGAGACCCAGTACTTC

J: TRBJ1-2
size: NA
V: TRBV7-9
length: 15
D: TRBD1
CDR3: CASSLEVGTAYGYTF
DNA: TGTGCCAGCAGCTTAGAAGTGGGGACAGCCTATGGCTACACCTTC

J: TRBJ1-5
size: NA
V: TRBV28
length: 13
D: NA
CDR3: CASSSRWRQPQHF
DNA: TGTGCCAGCAGTTCCAGGTGGCGACAGCCCCAGCATTTT

J: TRBJ1-2
size: NA
V: TRBV6-5
length: 13
D: NA
CDR3: CASSRDGSYGYTF
DNA: TGTGCCAGCAGTCGGGATGGGAGCTATGGCTACACCTTC

J: TRBJ2-7
size: NA
V: TRBV14
length: 18
D: NA
CDR3: CASSLIPPLGEVSYEQYF
DNA: TGTGCCAGCAGCCTCATACCACCTTTGGGGGAGGTCTCCTACGAGCAGTACTTC

J: TRBJ1-3
size: NA
V: TRBV5-4
length: 17
D: NA
CDR3: CASSPGRGGNSGNTIYF
DNA: TGTGCCAGCAGCCCGGGACGAGGGGGGAACTCTGGAAACACCATATATTTT

J: TRBJ1-1
size: NA
V: TRBV5-8
length: 14
D: NA
CDR3: CASSSHRGITEAFF
DNA: TGTGCCAGCAGCTCACATCGGGGTATCACTGAAGCTTTCTTT